The clone carrying this T cell receptor beta chain was counted only a few times. This record comes from a study of T-cell reconstitution after alpha-beta-depleted transplantation in children. Germline V gene data show CDR1 as LGHDT and CDR2 as YNNKEL (reference sequence). CDR3 size: 14 residues. J was trimmed by 8 bases and V by 6 bases; bases with no gene match: 7. During its preparation, the TCRbeta library received unique molecular identifiers. Each CDR3 protein is one row after TCRdb ran MiXCR on the PCR reads. The sample carries 500,000 to 600,000 distinct CDR3 sequences, around 20% recorded once.

The TCR was taken from a human donor who donated a stem cell graft to a child with acute lymphoblastic leukemia. Sequenced material: PBMCs from the stem cell graft donor, taken from the stem cell graft. J is TRBJ2-1 and V is TRBV3-1; TRBD1 matches 10 bases. The CDR3 reads CASSLRDRGYEQFF. The CDR3 DNA sequence: TGTGCCAGCAGTCTCCGGGACAGGGGCTATGAGCAGTTCTTC.